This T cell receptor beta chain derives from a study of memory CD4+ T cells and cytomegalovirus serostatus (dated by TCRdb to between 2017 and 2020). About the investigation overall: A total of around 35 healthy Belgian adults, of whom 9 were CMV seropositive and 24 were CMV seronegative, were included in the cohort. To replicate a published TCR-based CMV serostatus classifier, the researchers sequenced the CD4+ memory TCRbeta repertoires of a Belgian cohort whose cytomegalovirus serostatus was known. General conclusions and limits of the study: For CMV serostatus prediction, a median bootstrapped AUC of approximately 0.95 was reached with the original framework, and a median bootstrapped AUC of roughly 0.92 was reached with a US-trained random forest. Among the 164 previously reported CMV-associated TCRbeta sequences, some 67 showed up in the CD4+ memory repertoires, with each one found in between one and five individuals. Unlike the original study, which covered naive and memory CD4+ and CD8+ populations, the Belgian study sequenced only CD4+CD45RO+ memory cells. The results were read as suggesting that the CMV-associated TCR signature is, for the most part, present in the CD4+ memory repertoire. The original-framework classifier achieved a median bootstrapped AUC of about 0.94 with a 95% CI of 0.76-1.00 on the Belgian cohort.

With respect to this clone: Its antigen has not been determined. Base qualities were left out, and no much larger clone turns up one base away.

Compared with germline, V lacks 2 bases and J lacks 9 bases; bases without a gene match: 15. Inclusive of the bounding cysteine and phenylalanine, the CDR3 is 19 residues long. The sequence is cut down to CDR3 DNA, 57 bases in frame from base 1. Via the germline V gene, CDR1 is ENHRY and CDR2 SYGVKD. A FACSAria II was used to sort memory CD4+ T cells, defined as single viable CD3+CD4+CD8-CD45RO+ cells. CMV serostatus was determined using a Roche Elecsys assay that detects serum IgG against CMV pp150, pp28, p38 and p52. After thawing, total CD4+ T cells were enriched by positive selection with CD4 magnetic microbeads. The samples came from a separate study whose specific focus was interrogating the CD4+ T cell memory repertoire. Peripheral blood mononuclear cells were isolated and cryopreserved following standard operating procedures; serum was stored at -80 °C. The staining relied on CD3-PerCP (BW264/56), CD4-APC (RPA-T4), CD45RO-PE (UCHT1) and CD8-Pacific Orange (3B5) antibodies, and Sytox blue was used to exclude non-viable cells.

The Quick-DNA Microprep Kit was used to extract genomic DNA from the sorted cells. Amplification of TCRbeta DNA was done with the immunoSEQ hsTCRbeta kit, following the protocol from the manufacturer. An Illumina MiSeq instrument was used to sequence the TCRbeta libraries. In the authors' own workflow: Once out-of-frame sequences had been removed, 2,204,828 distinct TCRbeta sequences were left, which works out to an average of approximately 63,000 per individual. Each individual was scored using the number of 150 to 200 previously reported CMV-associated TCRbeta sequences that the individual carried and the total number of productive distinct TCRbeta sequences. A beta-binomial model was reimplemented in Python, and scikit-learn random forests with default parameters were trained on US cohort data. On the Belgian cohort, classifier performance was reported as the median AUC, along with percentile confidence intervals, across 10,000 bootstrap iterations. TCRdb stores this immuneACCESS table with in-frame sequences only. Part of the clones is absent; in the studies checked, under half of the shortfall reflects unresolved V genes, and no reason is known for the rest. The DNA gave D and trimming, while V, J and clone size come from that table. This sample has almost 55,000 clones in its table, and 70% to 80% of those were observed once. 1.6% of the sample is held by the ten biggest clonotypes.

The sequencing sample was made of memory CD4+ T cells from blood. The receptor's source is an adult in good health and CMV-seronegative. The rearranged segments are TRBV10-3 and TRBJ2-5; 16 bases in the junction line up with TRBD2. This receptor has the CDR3 CAISEGGTSGGAGPWPQYF. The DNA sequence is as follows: TGTGCCATCAGTGAGGGAGGGACTAGCGGGGGGGCCGGGCCGTGGCCCCAGTACTTC.